These T cell receptor beta chains were read from a single sample in a study of T cell responses to AZD1222 COVID-19 vaccine. Repertoires were generated with immunoSEQ multiplex PCR, while TCRdb's copy carries only in-frame clones and drops some. The sample has roughly 30,000 clones, approximately 78% seen once; the top ten hold roughly 5.9%. The sequencing here drew on peripheral blood, taken on day 0 of AZD1222 vaccination. The receptors were gathered from an adult in good health. Both conserved end residues are trimmed from each CDR3.

j_call v_call cdr3_aa
TRBJ2-2 TRBV5-1 ASSFLADNTGELF
TRBJ2-7 TRBV28 ASSFQNLGVWEQY
TRBJ2-1 TRBV7-6 ASRRTSGGNNEQF
TRBJ1-4 TRBV30 AWSALREKLF
TRBJ2-2 TRBV11-3 ASSLMRGYTGELF
TRBJ2-2 TRBV6-4 ASSARDTGELF
TRBJ1-2 TRBV3-1/TRBV3-2 ASSQGDRVGGYT
TRBJ2-7 TRBV5-4 ASSSRRGGEQY
TRBJ2-1 TRBV5-1 ASAPTGLSLYNEQF
TRBJ2-1 TRBV7-9 ASSLSRTSGYNEQF
TRBJ2-3 TRBV6-5 ASSTDGTASDTQY
TRBJ1-4 TRBV13 ASSTGQNEKLF
TRBJ2-3 TRBV6-5 ASSTGPDTQY
TRBJ2-7 TRBV7-2 ASSRGTGPEQY
TRBJ2-1 TRBV27 ASNRQGSSYNEQF
TRBJ2-3 TRBV11-2 ASSLSGTSGWDTQY
TRBJ2-2 TRBV24-1 ATSDPNRGTGELF
TRBJ2-5 TRBV6-5 ASSYSIQGTEETQY
TRBJ2-3 TRBV3-1/TRBV3-2 ASSQERAGGTDTQY
TRBJ1-1 TRBV10-1 ASSRTGNTEAF
TRBJ1-1 TRBV12-3/TRBV12-4 ASTPTGNTEAF
TRBJ2-3 TRBV5-5 ASSFRDSRTSTDTQY
TRBJ1-6 TRBV19 ASSMIGGLGSPLH
TRBJ1-1 TRBV5-1 ASSFHRGRDTEAF
TRBJ1-1 TRBV19 ASSGIQGNTEAF
TRBJ1-2 TRBV19 ASSSGTAKDYYGYT
TRBJ1-5 TRBV27 ASSRGGPQPQH
TRBJ1-5 TRBV5-1 ASSLVGGNQPQH
TRBJ2-3 TRBV5-1 ASRTSPTDTQY
TRBJ2-3 TRBV4-1 ASSQGRGSRDTQY
TRBJ2-6 TRBV9 ASSGSGANVLT
TRBJ2-7 TRBV13 ASSESTEIYEQY
TRBJ2-1 TRBV12-3/TRBV12-4 ASSLELVTEQF
TRBJ2-1 TRBV7-6 ASSLGLPSSYNEQF
TRBJ2-5 TRBV7-8 ASNRPGETQY
TRBJ2-3 TRBV19 ASSIRLGDTQY
TRBJ2-4 TRBV21-1 ASSKVSGYPLNIQY
TRBJ1-1 TRBV6-5 ASTNTENTEAF
TRBJ2-1 TRBV5-1 ASSVRPFLAGGVDEQF
TRBJ1-6 TRBV12-3/TRBV12-4 ASSLSDSPLH
TRBJ2-2 TRBV19 ASSISSSNTGELF
TRBJ2-2 TRBV19 ASRGAANTGELF
TRBJ2-3 TRBV9 ASTRDRETDTQY
TRBJ1-4 TRBV29-1 SVLEGLTNNEKLF
TRBJ1-5 TRBV7-9 ASSLVRLAWHSNQPQH
TRBJ2-2 TRBV6-2/TRBV6-3 ASSGTGINTGELF
TRBJ2-1 TRBV7-2 ASSLALGAVNEQF
TRBJ2-2 TRBV4-3 ASSQGTGELF
TRBJ1-1 TRBV12-3/TRBV12-4 ASKAGGVRAF
TRBJ2-1 TRBV5-6 ASSLKDRGRGEQF
TRBJ1-1 TRBV6-5 ASREDRANTEAF
TRBJ1-2 TRBV6-1 ASSGLKAQTIYGYT
TRBJ2-5 TRBV18 ASSLGQGETQY
TRBJ1-3 TRBV6-1 ASSEIFARNTIY